The next 5 T cell receptor beta chains were all read from a single sample in a study of blood T cell repertoires in COVID-19. Profiled with immunoSEQ multiplex PCR; TCRdb holds only in-frame clones, not every one. The table includes roughly 60,000 clones, around 80% detected once. Sequences were obtained from peripheral blood. Source of these receptors: a man aged 30 to 39 with COVID-19, enrolled during active disease.

The chain carries TRBV5-4 and TRBJ2-1, with TRBD2 matching over 8 bases. V was pared by 0 bases and J by 5 bases, with 4 bases of the junction left unmatched. The CDR3 covers 15 residues. Germline lookup yields CDR1 SGHNT and CDR2 YYREEE (reference sequence). In DNA form, the CDR3 reads TGTGCCAGCAGCTTGGGGGGGACTAGACACAATGAGCAGTTCTTC. The encoded protein is CASSLGGTRHNEQFF.

CDR3 DNA: TGTGCCAGCAGTGAAGAAGAAATAGGGGGCTTCTACAATGAGCAGTTCTTC. Its protein is CASSEEEIGGFYNEQFF. The rearrangement links TRBV6-1 to TRBJ2-1; 7 positions agree with TRBD1. With 1 base clipped from V and 3 bases from J, the junction kept 9 bases outside the gene matches. The germline CDR1 and CDR2 sequences are MNHNS and SASEGT. The CDR3 is 17 residues long.

The chain couples TRBV5-1 to TRBJ1-6; the D gene is possibly TRBD1 (5 bases). CDR1 and CDR2 (germline): SGHRS, YFSETQ. Trimming removed 4 bases from V and 6 bases from J, with 11 bases in between. There are 14 residues in the CDR3. The CDR3 bases are TGCGCCAGCAGCCGGGGGACTGGTAATTCACCCCTCCACTTT. It is translated as CASSRGTGNSPLHF.

V usage is TRBV9 and J usage is TRBJ2-5, with 15 bases lining up with TRBD2. Germline CDR1 reads SGDLS; CDR2 reads YYNGEE. The length of the CDR3 is 16 residues. V lost 0 bases and J lost 6; bases outside the gene matches: 3. The CDR3: CASSVGTSGRGKTQYF. The CDR3 DNA reads TGTGCCAGCAGCGTAGGGACTAGCGGGAGGGGCAAGACCCAGTACTTC. Supplemented by reference TRBV9 and TRBJ2-5, the full variable domain reads DSGVTQTPKHLITATGQRVTLRCSPRSGDLSVYWYQQSLDQGLQFLIQYYNGEERAKGNILERFSAQQFPDLHSELNLSSLELGDSALYFCASSVGTSGRGKTQYFGPGTRLLVL.

The chain recombines TRBV6-2 or TRBV6-3 with TRBJ1-5; D might be TRBD1 (5 bases). The germline V gene encodes CDR1 MNHEY and CDR2 SVGEGT. The CDR3 consists of 17 residues. V lost 5 bases, J lost 4 bases, and 21 bases lay in between. CDR3 protein: CASSHPTLSGLNQPQHF. CDR3 sequence (DNA): TGTGCCAGCAGTCACCCAACGTTATCAGGGCTGAATCAGCCCCAGCATTTT.